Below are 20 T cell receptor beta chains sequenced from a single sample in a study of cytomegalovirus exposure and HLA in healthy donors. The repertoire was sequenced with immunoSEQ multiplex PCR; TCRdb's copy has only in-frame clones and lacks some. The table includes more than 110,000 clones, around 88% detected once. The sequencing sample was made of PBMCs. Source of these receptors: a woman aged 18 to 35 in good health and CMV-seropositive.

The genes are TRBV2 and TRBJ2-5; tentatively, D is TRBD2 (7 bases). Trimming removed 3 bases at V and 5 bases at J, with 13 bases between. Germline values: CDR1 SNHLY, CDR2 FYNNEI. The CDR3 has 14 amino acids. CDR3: CASSDRGAGETQYF. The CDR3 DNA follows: TGTGCCAGCAGTGACCGGGGGGCGGGGGAGACCCAGTACTTC. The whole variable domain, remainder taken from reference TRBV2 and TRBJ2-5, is EPEVTQTPSHQVTQMGQEVILRCVPISNHLYFYWYRQILGQKVEFLVSFYNNEISEKSEIFDDQFSVERPDGSNFTLKIRSTKLEDSAMYFCASSDRGAGETQYFGPGTRLLVL.

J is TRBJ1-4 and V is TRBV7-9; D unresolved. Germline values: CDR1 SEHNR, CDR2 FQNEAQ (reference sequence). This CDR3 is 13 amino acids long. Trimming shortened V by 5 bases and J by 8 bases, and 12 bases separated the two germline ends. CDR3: CASSLFSGEKLFF. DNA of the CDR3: TGTGCCAGCAGCCTCTTCTCGGGGGAAAAACTGTTTTTT.

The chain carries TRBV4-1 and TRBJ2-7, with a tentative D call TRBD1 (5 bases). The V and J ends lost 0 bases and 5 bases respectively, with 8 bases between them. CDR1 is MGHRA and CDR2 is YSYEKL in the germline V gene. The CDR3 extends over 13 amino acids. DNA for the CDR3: TGCGCCAGCAGCCAAGACAGGGTCCACGAGCAGTACTTC. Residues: CASSQDRVHEQYF.

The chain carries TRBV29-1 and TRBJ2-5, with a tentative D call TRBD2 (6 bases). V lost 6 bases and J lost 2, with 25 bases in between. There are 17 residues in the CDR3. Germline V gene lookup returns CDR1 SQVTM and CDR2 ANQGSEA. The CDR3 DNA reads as TGCAGCGTGGGGAGTCATTTCGCGGAGGGGAGGCAAGAGACCCAGTACTTC. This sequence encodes CSVGSHFAEGRQETQYF.

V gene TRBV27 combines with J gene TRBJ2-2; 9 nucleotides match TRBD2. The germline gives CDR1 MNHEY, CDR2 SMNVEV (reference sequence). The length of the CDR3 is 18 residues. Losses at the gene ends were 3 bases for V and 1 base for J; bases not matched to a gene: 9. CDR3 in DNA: TGTGCCAGCAGTTTCGAACTCCTAGCGGGACGGAACACCGGGGAGCTGTTTTTT. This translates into CASSFELLAGRNTGELFF.

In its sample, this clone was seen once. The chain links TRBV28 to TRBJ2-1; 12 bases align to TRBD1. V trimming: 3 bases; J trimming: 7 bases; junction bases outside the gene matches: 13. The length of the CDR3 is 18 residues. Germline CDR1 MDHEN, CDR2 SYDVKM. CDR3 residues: CASSFIVRGTGGQNEQFF. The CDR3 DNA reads TGTGCCAGCAGTTTTATCGTCAGGGGGACAGGGGGCCAAAATGAGCAGTTCTTC. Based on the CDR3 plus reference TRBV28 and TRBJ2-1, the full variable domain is DVKVTQSSRYLVKRTGEKVFLECVQDMDHENMFWYRQDPGLGLRLIYFSYDVKMKEKGDIPEGYSVSREKKERFSLILESASTNQTSMYLCASSFIVRGTGGQNEQFFGPGTRLTVL.

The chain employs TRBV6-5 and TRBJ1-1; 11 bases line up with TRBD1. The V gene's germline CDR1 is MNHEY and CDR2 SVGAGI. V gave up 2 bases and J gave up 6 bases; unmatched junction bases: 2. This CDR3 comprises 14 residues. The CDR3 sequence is CASSYRDRGAEAFF. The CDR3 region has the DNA TGTGCCAGCAGTTACCGGGACAGGGGGGCTGAAGCTTTCTTT.

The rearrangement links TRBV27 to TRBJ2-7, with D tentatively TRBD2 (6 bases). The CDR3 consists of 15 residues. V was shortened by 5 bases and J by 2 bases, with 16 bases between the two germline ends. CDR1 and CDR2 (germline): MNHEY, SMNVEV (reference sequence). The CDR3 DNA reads TGTGCCAGCAGTCCGGAGGGGTTCTACGCCTACGAGCAGTACTTC. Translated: CASSPEGFYAYEQYF.

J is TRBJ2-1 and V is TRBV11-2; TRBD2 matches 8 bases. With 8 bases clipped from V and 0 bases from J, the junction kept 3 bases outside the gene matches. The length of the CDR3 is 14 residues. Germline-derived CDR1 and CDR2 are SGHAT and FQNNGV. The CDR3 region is CASGGGSSYNEQFF. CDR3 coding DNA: TGTGCCAGCGGCGGGGGGAGCTCCTACAATGAGCAGTTCTTC.

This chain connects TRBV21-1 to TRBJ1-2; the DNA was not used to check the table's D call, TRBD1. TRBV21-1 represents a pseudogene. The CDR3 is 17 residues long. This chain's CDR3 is CASSKGGRGRIMDGYTF. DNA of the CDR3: TGTGCCAGCAGCAAAGGGGGCAGGGGACGCATAATGGATGGCTACACCTTC.

CDR3 protein: CASSRQGQETQYF. For the CDR3, the DNA is TGTGCCAGCAGCCGACAGGGTCAAGAGACCCAGTACTTC. The V and J genes are TRBV9 and TRBJ2-5, with 7 positions matching TRBD1. This CDR3 is 13 amino acids long. CDR1 is SGDLS, CDR2 YYNGEE, per germline. The J segment lost 2 bases and the V segment lost 4 bases, leaving 2 bases of the junction unmatched.

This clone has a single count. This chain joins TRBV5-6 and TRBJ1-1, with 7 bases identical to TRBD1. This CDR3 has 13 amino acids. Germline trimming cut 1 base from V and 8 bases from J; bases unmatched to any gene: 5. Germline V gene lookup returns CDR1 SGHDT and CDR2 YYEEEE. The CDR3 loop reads CASSLRAGQEAFF. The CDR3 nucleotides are TGTGCCAGCAGCTTGCGGGCGGGACAGGAAGCTTTCTTT.

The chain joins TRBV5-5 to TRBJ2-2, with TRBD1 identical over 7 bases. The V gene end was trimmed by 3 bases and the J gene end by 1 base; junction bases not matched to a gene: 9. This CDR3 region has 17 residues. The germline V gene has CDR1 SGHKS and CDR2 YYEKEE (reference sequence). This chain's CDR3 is CASSSPKGGENTGELFF. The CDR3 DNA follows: TGTGCCAGCAGCTCACCGAAAGGGGGCGAGAACACCGGGGAGCTGTTTTTT. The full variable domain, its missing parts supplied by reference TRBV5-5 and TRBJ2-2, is DAGVTQSPTHLIKTRGQQVTLRCSPISGHKSVSWYQQVLGQGPQFIFQYYEKEERGRGNFPDRFSARQFPNYSSELNVNALLLGDSALYLCASSSPKGGENTGELFFGEGSRLTVL.

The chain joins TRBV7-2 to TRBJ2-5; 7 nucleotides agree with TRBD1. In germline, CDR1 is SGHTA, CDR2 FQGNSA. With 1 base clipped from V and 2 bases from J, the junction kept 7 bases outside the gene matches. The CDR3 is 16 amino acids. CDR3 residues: CASSLVQMTGQETQYF. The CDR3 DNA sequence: TGTGCCAGCAGCTTAGTCCAAATGACAGGGCAAGAGACCCAGTACTTC.

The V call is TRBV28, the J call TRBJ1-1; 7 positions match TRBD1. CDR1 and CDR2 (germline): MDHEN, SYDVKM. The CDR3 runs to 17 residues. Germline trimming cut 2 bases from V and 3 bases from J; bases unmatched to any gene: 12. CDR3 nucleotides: TGTGCCAGCAGTTTAGCAGAGGGGGCTGCGTATGACACTGAAGCTTTCTTT. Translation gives CASSLAEGAAYDTEAFF.

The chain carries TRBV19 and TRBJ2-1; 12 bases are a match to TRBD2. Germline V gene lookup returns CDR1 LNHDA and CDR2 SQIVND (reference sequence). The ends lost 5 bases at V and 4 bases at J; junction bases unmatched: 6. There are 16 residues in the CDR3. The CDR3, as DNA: TGTGCCAGTAGTTACGGACTAGCGGGATTATACAATGAGCAGTTCTTC. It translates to CASSYGLAGLYNEQFF.

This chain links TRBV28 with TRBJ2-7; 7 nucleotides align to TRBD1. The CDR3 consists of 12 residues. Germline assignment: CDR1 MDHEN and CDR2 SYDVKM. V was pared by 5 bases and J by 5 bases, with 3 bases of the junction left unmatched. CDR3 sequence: CASSLQGNEQYF. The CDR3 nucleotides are TGTGCCAGCAGTCTACAGGGGAACGAGCAGTACTTC.

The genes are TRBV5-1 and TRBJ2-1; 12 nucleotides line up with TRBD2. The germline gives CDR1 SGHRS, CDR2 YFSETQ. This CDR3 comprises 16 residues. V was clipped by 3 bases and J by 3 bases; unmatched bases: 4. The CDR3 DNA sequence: TGCGCCAGCAGCTACGGACTAGCGGGACTCTACAATGAGCAGTTCTTC. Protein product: CASSYGLAGLYNEQFF.

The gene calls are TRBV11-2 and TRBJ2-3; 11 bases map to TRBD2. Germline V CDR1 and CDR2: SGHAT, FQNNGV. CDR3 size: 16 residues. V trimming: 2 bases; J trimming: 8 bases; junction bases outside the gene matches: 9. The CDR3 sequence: CASSLKYSGGARTQYF. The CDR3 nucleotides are TGTGCCAGCAGCTTAAAATATAGCGGGGGGGCTCGTACGCAGTATTTT.

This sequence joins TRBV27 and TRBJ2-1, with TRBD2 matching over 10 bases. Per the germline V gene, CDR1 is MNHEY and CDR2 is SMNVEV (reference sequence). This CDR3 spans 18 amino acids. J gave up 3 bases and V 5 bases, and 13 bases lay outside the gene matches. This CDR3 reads CASSTPRTSGRIYNEQFF. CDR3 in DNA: TGTGCCAGCAGTACCCCAAGGACTAGCGGAAGGATCTACAATGAGCAGTTCTTC.